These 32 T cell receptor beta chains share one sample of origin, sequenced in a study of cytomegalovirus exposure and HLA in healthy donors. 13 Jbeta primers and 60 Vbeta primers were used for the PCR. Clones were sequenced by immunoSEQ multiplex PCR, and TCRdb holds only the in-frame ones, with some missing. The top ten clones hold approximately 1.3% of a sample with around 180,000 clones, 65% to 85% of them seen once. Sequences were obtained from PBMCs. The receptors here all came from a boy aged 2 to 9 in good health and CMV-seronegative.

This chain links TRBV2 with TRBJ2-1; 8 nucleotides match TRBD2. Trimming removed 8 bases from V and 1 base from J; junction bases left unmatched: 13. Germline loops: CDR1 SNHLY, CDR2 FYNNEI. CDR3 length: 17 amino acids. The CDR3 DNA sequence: TGTGCCAGCCCTCCCAGAATGAAGCGGGAGTCCTACAATGAGCAGTTCTTC. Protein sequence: CASPPRMKRESYNEQFF.

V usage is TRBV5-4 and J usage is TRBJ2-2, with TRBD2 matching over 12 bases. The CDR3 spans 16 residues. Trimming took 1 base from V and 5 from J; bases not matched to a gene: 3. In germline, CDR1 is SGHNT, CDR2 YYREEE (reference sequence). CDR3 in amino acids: CASSLKTSGRTGELFF. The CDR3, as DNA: TGTGCCAGCAGCTTGAAAACTAGCGGGAGGACCGGGGAGCTGTTTTTT.

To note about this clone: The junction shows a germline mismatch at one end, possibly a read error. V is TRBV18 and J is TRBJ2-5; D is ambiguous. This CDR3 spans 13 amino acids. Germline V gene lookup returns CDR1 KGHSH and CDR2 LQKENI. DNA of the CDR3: TGTGCCAACTCACAAGAGCGCGAGAAGACCCAGTACTTC. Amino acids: CANSQEREKTQYF. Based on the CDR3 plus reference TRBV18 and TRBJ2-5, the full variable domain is NAGVMQNPRHLVRRRGQEARLRCSPMKGHSHVYWYRQLPEEGLKFMVYLQKENIIDESGMPKERFSAEFPKEGPSILRIQQVVRGDSAAYFCANSQEREKTQYFGPGTRLLVL.

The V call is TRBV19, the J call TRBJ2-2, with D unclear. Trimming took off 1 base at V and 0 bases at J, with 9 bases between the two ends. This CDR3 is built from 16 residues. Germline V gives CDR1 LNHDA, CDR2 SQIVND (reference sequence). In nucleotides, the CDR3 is TGTGCCAGTAGTATAGTAGCCGGGTCGAACACCGGGGAGCTGTTTTTT. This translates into CASSIVAGSNTGELFF.

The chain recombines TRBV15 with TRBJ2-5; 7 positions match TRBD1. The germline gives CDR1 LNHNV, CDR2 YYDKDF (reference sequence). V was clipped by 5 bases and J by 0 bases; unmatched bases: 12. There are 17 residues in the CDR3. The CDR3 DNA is TGTGCCACCAGCGACCCCGCCGGGACAGACTACCAAGAGACCCAGTACTTC. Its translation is CATSDPAGTDYQETQYF. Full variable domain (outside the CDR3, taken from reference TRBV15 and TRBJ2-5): DAMVIQNPRYQVTQFGKPVTLSCSQTLNHNVMYWYQQKSSQAPKLLFHYYDKDFNNEADTPDNFQSRRPNTSFCFLDIRSPGLGDTAMYLCATSDPAGTDYQETQYFGPGTRLLVL.

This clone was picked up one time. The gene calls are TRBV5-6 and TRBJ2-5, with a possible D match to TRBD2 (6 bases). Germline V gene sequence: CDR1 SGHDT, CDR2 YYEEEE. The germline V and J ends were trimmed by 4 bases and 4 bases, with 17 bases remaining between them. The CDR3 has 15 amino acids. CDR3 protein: CASSPAGGGVETQYF. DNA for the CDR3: TGTGCCAGCAGCCCCGCGGGTGGAGGGGTAGAGACCCAGTACTTC.

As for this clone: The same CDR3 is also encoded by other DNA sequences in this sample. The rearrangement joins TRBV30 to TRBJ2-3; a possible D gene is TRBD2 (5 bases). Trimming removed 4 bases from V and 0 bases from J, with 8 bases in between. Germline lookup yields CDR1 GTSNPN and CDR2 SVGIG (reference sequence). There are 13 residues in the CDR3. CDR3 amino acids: CAWTRTSTDTQYF. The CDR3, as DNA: TGTGCCTGGACCAGGACTAGCACAGATACGCAGTATTTT.

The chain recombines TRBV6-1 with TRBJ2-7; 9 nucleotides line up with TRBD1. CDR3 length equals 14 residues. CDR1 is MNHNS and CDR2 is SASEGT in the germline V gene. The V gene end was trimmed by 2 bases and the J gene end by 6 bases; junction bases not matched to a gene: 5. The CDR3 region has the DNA TGTGCCAGCAGTGAATGGGACAGGGCGGGCGAGCAGTACGTC. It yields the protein CASSEWDRAGEQYV.

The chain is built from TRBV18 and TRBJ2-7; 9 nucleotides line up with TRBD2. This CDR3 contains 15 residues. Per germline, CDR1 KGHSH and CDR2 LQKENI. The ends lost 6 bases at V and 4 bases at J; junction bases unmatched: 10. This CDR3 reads CASSRLAGDPYEQYF. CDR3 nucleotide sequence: TGTGCCAGCTCCCGATTAGCGGGAGACCCTTACGAGCAGTACTTC.

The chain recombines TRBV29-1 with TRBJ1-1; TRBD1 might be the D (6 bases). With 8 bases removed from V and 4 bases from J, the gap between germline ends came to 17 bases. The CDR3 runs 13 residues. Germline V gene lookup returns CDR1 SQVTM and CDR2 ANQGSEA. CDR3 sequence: CSHRGVGGTEAFF. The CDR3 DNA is TGCAGCCACCGAGGGGTAGGGGGCACTGAAGCTTTCTTT.

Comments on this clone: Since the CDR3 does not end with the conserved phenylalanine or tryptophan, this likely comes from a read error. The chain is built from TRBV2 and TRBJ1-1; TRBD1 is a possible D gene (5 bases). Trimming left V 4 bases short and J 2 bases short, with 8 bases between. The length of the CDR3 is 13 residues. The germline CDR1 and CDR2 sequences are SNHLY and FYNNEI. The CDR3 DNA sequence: TGTGCCAGCAGTGGGCAGGGTAACACTGAAGCTTTCTCT. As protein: CASSGQGNTEAFS.

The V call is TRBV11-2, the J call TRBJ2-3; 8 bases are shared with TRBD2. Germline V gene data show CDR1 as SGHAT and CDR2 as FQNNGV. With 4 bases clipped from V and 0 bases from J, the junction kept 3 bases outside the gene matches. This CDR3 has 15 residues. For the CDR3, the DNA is TGTGCCAGCAGCTCCGGGGGGGCTAGCACAGATACGCAGTATTTT. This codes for CASSSGGASTDTQYF. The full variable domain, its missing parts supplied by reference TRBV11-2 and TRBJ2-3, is EAGVAQSPRYKIIEKRQSVAFWCNPISGHATLYWYQQILGQGPKLLIQFQNNGVVDDSQLPKDRFSAERLKGVDSTLKIQPAKLEDSAVYLCASSSGGASTDTQYFGPGTRLTVL.

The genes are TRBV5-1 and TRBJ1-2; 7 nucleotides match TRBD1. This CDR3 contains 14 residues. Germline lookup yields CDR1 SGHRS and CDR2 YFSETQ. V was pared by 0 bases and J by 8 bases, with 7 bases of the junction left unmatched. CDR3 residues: CASSLDPGQRGYTF. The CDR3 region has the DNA TGCGCCAGCAGCTTGGATCCGGGACAGCGGGGCTACACCTTC.

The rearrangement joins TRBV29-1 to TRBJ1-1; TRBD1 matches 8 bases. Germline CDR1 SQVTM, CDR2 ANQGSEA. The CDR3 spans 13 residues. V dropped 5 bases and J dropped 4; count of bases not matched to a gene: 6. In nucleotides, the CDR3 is TGCAGCGTTCAGGGGGCGACGGTCACTGAAGCTTTCTTT. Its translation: CSVQGATVTEAFF. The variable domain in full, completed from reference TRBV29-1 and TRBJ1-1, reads SAVISQKPSRDICQRGTSLTIQCQVDSQVTMMFWYRQQPGQSLTLIATANQGSEATYESGFVIDKFPISRPNLTFSTLTVSNMSPEDSSIYLCSVQGATVTEAFFGQGTRLTVV.

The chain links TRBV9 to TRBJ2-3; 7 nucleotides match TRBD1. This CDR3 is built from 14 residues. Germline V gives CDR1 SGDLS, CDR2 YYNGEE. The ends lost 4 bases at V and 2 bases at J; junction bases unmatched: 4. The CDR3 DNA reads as TGTGCCAGCAGCCCGGGACAGCTCACAGATACGCAGTATTTT. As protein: CASSPGQLTDTQYF.

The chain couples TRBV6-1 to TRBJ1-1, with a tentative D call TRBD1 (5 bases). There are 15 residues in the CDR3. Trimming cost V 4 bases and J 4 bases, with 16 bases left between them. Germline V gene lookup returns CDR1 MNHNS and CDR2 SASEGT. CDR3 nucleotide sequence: TGTGCCAGCAGTGTCGGCCCCCGCAGGGTCACTGAAGCTTTCTTT. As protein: CASSVGPRRVTEAFF.

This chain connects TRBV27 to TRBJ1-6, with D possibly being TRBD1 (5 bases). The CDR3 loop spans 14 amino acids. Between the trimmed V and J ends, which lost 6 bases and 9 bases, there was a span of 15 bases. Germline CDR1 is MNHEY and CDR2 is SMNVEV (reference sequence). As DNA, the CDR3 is TGTGCCAGCAGCCGCAGGGTTTGGGGTTCACCCCTCCACTTT. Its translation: CASSRRVWGSPLHF.

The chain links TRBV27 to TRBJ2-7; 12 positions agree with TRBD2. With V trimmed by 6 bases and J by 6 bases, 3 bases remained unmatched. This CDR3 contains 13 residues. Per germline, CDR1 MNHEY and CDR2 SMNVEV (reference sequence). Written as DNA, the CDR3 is TGTGCCAGCAGAGAACTAGCGGGGGGCGAGCAGTACTTC. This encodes CASRELAGGEQYF.

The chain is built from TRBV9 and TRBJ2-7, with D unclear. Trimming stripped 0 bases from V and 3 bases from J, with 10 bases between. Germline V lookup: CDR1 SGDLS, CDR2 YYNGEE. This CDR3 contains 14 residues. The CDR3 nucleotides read TGTGCCAGCAGCGTAGCCGCAGGATACTACGAGCAGTACTTC. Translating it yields CASSVAAGYYEQYF.

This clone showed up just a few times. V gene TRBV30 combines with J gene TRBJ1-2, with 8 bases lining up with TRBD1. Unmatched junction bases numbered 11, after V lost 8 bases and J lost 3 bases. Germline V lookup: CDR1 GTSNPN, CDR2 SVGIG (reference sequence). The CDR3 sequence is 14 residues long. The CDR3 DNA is TGTGCCGCAGGGGGCCGGTTTAAAGACTATGGCTACACCTTC. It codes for CAAGGRFKDYGYTF.

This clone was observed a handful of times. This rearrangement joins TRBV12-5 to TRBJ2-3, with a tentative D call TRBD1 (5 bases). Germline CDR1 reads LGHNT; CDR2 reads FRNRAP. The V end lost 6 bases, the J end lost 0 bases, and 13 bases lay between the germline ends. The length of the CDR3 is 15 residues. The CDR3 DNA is TGTGCTAGTGGGGCCCAGGGTCTTAGCACAGATACGCAGTATTTT. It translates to CASGAQGLSTDTQYF.

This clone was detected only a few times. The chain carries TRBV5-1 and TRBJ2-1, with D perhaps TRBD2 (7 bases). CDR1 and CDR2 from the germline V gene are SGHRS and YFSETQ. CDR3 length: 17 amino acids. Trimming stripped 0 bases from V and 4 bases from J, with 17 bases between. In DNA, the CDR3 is TGCGCCAGCAGCTTGGCAACCGGCGGGGGCCCGTACAATGAGCAGTTCTTC. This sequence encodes CASSLATGGGPYNEQFF.

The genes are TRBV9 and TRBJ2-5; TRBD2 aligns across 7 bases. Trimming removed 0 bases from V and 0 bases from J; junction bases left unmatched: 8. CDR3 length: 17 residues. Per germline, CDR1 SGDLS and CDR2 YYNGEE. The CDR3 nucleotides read TGTGCCAGCAGCGTAGGGCTGGGCGGGGGAAACCAAGAGACCCAGTACTTC. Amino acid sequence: CASSVGLGGGNQETQYF.

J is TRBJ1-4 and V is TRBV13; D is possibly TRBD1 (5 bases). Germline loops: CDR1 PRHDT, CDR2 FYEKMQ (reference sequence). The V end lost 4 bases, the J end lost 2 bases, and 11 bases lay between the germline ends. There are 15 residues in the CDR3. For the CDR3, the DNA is TGTGCCAGCAGCTCCTCCGGGACTACTAATGAAAAACTGTTTTTT. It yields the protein CASSSSGTTNEKLFF.

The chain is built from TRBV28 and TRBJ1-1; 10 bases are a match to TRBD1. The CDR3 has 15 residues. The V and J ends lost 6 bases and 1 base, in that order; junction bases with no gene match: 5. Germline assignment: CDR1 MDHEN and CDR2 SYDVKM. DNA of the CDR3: TGTGCCAGCAGCGGAGACAGGGGGCAGAACACTGAAGCTTTCTTT. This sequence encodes CASSGDRGQNTEAFF.

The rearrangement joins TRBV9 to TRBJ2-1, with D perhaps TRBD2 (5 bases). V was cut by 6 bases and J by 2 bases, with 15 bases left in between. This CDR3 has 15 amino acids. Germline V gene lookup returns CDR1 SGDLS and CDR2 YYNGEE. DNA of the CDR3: TGTGCCAGCACCCCTTCGGGGAGCCCCTACAATGAGCAGTTCTTC. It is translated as CASTPSGSPYNEQFF.

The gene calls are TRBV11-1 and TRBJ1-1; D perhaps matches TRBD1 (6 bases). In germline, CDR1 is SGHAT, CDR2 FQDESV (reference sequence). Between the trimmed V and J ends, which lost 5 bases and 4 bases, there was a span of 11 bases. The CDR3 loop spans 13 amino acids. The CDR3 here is CASSPTGTTEAFF. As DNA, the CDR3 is TGTGCCAGCAGCCCAACAGGGACCACTGAAGCTTTCTTT.

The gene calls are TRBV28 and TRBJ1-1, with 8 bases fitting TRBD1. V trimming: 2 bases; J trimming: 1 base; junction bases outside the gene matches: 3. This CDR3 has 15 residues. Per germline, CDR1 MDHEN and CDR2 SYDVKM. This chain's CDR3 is CASSLIGTGNTEAFF. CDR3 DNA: TGTGCCAGCAGTTTAATAGGGACAGGGAACACTGAAGCTTTCTTT. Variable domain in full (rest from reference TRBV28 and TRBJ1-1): DVKVTQSSRYLVKRTGEKVFLECVQDMDHENMFWYRQDPGLGLRLIYFSYDVKMKEKGDIPEGYSVSREKKERFSLILESASTNQTSMYLCASSLIGTGNTEAFFGQGTRLTVV.

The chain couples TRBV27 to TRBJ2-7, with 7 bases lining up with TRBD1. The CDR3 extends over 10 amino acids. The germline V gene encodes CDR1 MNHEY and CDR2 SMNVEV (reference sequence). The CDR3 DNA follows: TGTGCCGGCAGTTTAGGGGGCTATTGGGTC. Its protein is CAGSLGGYWV.

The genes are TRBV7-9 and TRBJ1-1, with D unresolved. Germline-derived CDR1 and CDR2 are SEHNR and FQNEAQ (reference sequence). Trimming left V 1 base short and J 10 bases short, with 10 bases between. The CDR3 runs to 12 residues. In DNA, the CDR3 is TGTGCCAGCAGCTTAGACAGAAACCGAGCTTTCTTT. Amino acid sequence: CASSLDRNRAFF.

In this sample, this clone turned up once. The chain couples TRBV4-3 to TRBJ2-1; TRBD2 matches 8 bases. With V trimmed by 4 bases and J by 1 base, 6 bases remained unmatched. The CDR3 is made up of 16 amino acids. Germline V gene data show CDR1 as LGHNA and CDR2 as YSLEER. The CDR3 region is CASSPERGLSYNEQFF. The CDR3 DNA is TGCGCCAGCAGCCCCGAGCGGGGGCTTTCCTACAATGAGCAGTTCTTC.

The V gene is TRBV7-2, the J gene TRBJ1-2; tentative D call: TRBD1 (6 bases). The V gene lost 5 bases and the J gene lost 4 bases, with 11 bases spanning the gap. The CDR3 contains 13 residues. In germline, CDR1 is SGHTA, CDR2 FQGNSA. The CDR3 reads CASSPRDTYGYTF. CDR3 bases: TGTGCCAGCAGCCCTAGGGACACCTATGGCTACACCTTC.